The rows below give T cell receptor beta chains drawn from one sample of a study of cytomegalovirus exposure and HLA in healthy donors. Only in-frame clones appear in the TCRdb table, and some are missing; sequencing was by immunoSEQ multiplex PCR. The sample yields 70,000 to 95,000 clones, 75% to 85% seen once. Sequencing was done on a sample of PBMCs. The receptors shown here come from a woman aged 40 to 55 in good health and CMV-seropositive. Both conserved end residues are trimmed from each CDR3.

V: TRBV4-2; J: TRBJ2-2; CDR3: ASSLGRGPGELF
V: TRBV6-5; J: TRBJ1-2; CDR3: ASRDTLGGYT
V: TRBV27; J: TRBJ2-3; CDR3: ASRQGTLSDTQY
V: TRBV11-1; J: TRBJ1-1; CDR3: ASSPRVENTEAF
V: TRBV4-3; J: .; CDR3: ASSPGTGKYEQY
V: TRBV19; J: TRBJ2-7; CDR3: ASSMGLQGRETALY
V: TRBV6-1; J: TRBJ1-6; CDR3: ASILAYNSPLH
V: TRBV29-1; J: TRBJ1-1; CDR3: SVGASTENTEAF
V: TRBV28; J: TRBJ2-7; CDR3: ASRPYGGEGYEQY
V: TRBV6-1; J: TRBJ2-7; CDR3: ASSETGAYEQY
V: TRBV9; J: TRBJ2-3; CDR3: ASSVWGGTDTQY
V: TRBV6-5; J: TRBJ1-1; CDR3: ASSYGVRGQSEAF
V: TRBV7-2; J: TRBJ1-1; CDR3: ASSLLGTVEAF
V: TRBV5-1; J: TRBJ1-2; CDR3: ASSLEGVINYGYT
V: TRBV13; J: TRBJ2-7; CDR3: ASSFGTSGYEQY
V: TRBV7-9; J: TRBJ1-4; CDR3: ASTISSLENEKLF
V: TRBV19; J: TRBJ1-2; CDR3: ASSDGQLANYGYT
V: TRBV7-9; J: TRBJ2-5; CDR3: SSSLVAETQY
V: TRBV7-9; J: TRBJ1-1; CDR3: ASSWAQGNTEAF
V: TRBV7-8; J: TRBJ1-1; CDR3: ASSLGTGFVSF
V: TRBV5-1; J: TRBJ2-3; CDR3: ASSPFSSGSGTDTQY
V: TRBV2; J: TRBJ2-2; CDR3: ASSTSGSPDTGELF
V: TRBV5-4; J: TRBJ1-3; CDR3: ARFLVSGNTIY
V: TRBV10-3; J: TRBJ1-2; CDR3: AIGRGLVGLGYT
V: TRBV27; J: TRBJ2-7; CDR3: ASSLGTAYEQY
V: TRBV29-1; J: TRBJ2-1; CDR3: SVAGLHNEQF
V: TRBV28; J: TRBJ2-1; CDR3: ASSFLLVRSEQF
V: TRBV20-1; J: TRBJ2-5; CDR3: SLDRGETQY
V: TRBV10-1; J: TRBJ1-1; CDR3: ASSDGTGFSAF
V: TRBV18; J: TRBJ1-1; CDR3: ASSLELGTAEAF
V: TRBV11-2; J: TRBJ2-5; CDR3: ASSRPGAGGRETQY
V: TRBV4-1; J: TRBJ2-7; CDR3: ASSLHRGAYEQY